The 2 T cell receptor beta chains presented below share a single source sample, sequenced in a study of regulatory T cells in long-lasting Graves disease. Arm-PCR of CDR3 regions with iRepertoire HTBI primers generated TCR beta libraries. Using its own MiXCR run on the multiplex PCR reads, TCRdb lists one record per CDR3 protein. The table shows 400,000 to 650,000 distinct CDR3 sequences, with 16% occurring only once. As to time point: newly diagnosed GD, antithyroid drugs for less than 3 months. The TCR library was made from RNA extracted from PBMCs. This sample also appeared in a second study, on T cells in Graves' hyperthyroidism and ophthalmopathy.

Sequences were derived from peripheral blood mononuclear cells (PBMCs), sampled at new diagnosis, from a patient treated with antithyroid drugs. Receptor source: a woman aged 35-65 years with Graves disease.

This clonotype appeared once. Just one base apart from a much larger clone, this may be a read error. The rearrangement joins TRBV30 to TRBJ2-3, with D unresolved. V was shortened by 2 bases and J by 8 bases, with 11 bases between the two germline ends. Germline V gene data show CDR1 as GTSNPN and CDR2 as SVGIG (reference sequence). The CDR3 has 12 amino acids. The CDR3 loop reads CAWSPTKCTQYF. CDR3 bases: TGTGCCTGGAGTCCAACGAAGTGTACGCAGTATTTT.

A few counts support this clonotype. The chain recombines TRBV12-3 or TRBV12-4 with TRBJ1-2; D gene uncertain. This CDR3 comprises 14 residues. Trimming shortened V by 3 bases and J by 8 bases, and 16 bases separated the two germline ends. The CDR3 here is CASSFGREISGYTF. The CDR3 region has the DNA TGTGCCAGCAGTTTTGGTCGCGAGATATCGGGCTACACCTTC.